These 5 T cell receptor beta chains originate from one sample sequenced in a study of patients and donors after allogeneic stem cell transplantation (dated by TCRdb to the early 2020s). To prepare the library, RT-PCR was applied. The instrument was a NextSeq 550. TCRdb's own reprocessing of the public reads used fastp at Q25 and MiXCR and kept productive beta chains. Entries that share a CDR3 protein sequence are merged under the most common genes and DNA. The sample includes approximately 1,500 distinct CDR3 sequences, with roughly 18% observed a single time. The ten largest clones represent around 50% of the sample. Input material: blood, either unsorted or a sorted T cell fraction (not recorded which). These TCRs come from a human donor who was either an allogeneic HSCT recipient or a stem cell or donor lymphocyte infusion donor (not recorded which). It is not recorded whose cells these are; they may come from a transplant donor.

This clonotype is medium-sized by share. The rearrangement links TRBV19 to TRBJ1-5; tentative D call: TRBD1 (5 bases). This CDR3 has 12 residues. V was shortened by 4 bases and J by 5 bases, with 6 bases between the two germline ends. CDR1 and CDR2 (germline): LNHDA, SQIVND (reference sequence). The CDR3 bases are TGTGCCAGTAGTACAGGGTATCAGCCCCAGCATTTT. It encodes CASSTGYQPQHF.

This clonotype was recorded at least ten times. This rearrangement joins TRBV28 to TRBJ1-2, with D uncertain. V lost 2 bases to trimming and J lost 0 bases, with 4 bases between them. This CDR3 has 13 amino acids. CDR1 and CDR2 from the germline V gene are MDHEN and SYDVKM. CDR3 sequence (DNA): TGTGCCAGCAGTTTAATGGCTAACTATGGCTACACCTTC. It encodes CASSLMANYGYTF.

In its sample, this clonotype ranks as large. The V gene is TRBV20-1, the J gene TRBJ1-1, with 12 bases lining up with TRBD1. CDR3 length equals 14 residues. Trimming cost V 5 bases and J 6 bases; bases outside gene matches: 7. Germline CDR1 reads DFQATT; CDR2 reads SNEGSKA (reference sequence). This CDR3 reads CSADPGTGGSEAFF. The CDR3 nucleotides are TGCAGTGCTGATCCCGGGACAGGGGGCTCTGAAGCTTTCTTT.

This clonotype was recorded many times. CDR3 sequence (DNA): TGTGCCAGCACCGGGACGGCGGGCTACGAGCAGTACTTC. This codes for CASTGTAGYEQYF. V is TRBV12-3 or TRBV12-4 and J is TRBJ2-7; D possibly matches TRBD1 or TRBD2 (5 bases each). The V end was cut by 7 bases, the J end by 3 bases, with 13 bases between. The CDR3 length is 13 residues.

The chain combines TRBV29-1 with TRBJ1-4, with a tentative D call TRBD1 (5 bases). The V and J ends lost 7 bases and 5 bases respectively, with 5 bases between them. The V gene's germline CDR1 is SQVTM and CDR2 ANQGSEA. There are 10 residues in the CDR3. This chain's CDR3 is CSGGNEKLFF. As DNA, the CDR3 is TGCAGCGGGGGCAATGAAAAACTGTTTTTT.